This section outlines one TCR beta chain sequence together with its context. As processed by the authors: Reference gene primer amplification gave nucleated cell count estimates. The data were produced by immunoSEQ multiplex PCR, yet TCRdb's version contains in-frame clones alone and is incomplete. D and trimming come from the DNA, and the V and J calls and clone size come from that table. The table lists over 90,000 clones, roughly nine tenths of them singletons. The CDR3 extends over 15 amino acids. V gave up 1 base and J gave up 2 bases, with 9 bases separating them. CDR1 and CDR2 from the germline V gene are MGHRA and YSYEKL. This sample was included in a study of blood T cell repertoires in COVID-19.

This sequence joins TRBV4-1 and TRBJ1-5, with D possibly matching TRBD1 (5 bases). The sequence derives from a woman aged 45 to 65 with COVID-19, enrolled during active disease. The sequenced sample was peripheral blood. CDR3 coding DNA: TGCGCCAGCAGCCAAGTAGGGGTAGGCAATCAGCCCCAGCATTTT. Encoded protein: CASSQVGVGNQPQHF.